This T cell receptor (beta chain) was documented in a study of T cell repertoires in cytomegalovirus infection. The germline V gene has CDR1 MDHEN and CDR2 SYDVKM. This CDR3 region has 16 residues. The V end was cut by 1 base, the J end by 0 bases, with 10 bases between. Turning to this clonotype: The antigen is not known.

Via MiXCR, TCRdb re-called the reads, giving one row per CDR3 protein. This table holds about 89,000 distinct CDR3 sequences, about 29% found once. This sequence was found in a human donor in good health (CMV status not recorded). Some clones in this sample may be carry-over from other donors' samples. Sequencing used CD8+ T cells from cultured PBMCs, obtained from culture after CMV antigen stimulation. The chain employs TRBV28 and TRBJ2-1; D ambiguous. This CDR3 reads CASSLSSLSSYNEQFF. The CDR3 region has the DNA TGTGCCAGCAGTTTATCAAGCCTTAGCTCCTACAATGAGCAGTTCTTC.